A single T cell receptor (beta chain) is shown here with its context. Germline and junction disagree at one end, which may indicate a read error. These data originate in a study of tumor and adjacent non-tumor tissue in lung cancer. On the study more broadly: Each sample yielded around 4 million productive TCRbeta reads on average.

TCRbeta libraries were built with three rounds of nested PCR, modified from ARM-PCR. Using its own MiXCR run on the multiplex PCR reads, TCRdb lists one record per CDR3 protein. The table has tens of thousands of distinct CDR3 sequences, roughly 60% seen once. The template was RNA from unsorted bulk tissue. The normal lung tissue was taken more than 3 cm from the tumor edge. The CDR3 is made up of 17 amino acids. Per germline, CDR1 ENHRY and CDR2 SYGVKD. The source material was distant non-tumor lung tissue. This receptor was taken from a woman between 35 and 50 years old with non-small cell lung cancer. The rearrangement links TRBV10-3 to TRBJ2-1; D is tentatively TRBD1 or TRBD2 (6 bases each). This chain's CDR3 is CAISRGSIGSRYNEQFF. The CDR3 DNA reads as TGCGCCATCAGTAGGGGGTCTATCGGGAGCCGGTACAATGAGCAGTTCTTC.